The 6 T cell receptor beta chains reported below all come from one sample, sequenced in a study of T-cell reconstitution after alpha-beta-depleted transplantation in children. Unique molecular identifiers were used in preparing the TCRbeta library. TCRdb re-analysed the PCR reads in MiXCR, keeping a single row per CDR3 protein. Here the sample spans about 70,000 distinct CDR3 sequences, 11% being singletons. This material consisted of PBMCs, taken before TCRalphabeta/CD19-depleted stem cell transplant. The receptors originated from a boy between 5 and 17 years old with acute myeloid leukemia, due to receive a stem cell transplant.

This clonotype came up many times. The CDR3 DNA sequence: TGCGCCAGCAGCTTGGAAGGGGCGACGGGCTACACCTTC. This codes for CASSLEGATGYTF. The chain employs TRBV5-1 and TRBJ1-2; TRBD1 is a possible D gene (5 bases). V lost 0 bases, J lost 8 bases, and 11 bases lay in between. Looked up from germline, CDR1 is SGHRS and CDR2 is YFSETQ. The CDR3 length is 13 residues.

The V and J genes are TRBV11-2 and TRBJ1-5, with a weak D call TRBD1 (6 bases). This CDR3 has 13 amino acids. Germline values: CDR1 SGHAT, CDR2 FQNNGV. V shed 3 bases and J shed 6 bases, with 9 bases lying between them. In DNA form, the CDR3 reads TGTGCCAGCAGCTTTTTGGGGGCTCAGCCCCAGCATTTT. It specifies CASSFLGAQPQHF.

There are many counts of this clonotype. The chain is built from TRBV25-1 and TRBJ1-2; the D gene is possibly TRBD1 (5 bases). The CDR3 has 13 residues. CDR1 is MGHDK, CDR2 SYGVNS, per germline. Trimming removed 3 bases from V and 6 bases from J, with 11 bases in between. In DNA form, the CDR3 reads TGTGCCAGCAGTGAGGCAGGGAAAGATGGCTACACCTTC. Translation: CASSEAGKDGYTF.

The V and J genes are TRBV27 and TRBJ2-1; D remains ambiguous. V lost 0 bases, J lost 12 bases, and 12 bases lay in between. Looked up from germline, CDR1 is MNHEY and CDR2 is SMNVEV (reference sequence). This CDR3 is built from 13 residues. The CDR3 spells CASSLSSPVSQFF. CDR3 nucleotide sequence: TGTGCCAGCAGTTTATCTAGCCCGGTGTCGCAGTTCTTC.

In this sample, this clonotype turned up many times. The gene calls are TRBV4-2 and TRBJ1-4; 7 bases map to TRBD1. Losses at the gene ends were 5 bases for V and 7 bases for J; bases not matched to a gene: 13. CDR3 length: 16 residues. The germline V gene has CDR1 LGHNA and CDR2 YNFKEQ. This CDR3 is CASSASRGRYGEKLFF. The CDR3 DNA is TGTGCCAGCAGCGCCTCGAGGGGGCGTTATGGTGAAAAACTGTTTTTT.

This clonotype occurred many times. The chain joins TRBV7-9 to TRBJ2-1; D call uncertain. Germline V gives CDR1 SEHNR, CDR2 FQNEAQ (reference sequence). Trimming cost V 1 base and J 4 bases, with 2 bases left between them. There are 12 residues in the CDR3. The CDR3 reads CASSLGYNEQFF. The CDR3 DNA follows: TGTGCCAGCAGCTTAGGTTACAATGAGCAGTTCTTC.